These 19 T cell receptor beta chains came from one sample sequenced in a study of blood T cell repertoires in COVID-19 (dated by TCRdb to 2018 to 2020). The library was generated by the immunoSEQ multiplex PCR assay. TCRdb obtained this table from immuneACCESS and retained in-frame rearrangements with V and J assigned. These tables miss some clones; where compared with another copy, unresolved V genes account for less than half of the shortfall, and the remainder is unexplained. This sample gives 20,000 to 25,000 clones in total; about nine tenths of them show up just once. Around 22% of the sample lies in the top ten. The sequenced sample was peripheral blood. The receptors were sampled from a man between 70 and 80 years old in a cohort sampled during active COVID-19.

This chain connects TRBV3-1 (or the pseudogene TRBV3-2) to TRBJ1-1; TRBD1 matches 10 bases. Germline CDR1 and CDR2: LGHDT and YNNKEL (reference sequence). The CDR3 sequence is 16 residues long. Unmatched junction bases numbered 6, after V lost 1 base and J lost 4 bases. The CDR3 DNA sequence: TGTGCCAGCAGCCAAGGGGACAGGGGACTAACCACTGAAGCTTTCTTT. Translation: CASSQGDRGLTTEAFF.

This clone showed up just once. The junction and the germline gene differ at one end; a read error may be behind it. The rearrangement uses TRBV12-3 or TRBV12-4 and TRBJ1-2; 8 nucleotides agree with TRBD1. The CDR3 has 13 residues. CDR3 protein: CASSLGQGVGFTF. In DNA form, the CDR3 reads TGTGCCAGCAGTCTTGGACAGGGTGTAGGCTTCACCTTC.

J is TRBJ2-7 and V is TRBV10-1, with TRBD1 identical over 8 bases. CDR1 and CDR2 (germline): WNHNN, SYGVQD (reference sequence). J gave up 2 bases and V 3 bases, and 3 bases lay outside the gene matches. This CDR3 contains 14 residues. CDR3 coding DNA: TGCGCCAGCAGTGACGGGACAGGACCCTACGAGCAGTACTTC. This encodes CASSDGTGPYEQYF.

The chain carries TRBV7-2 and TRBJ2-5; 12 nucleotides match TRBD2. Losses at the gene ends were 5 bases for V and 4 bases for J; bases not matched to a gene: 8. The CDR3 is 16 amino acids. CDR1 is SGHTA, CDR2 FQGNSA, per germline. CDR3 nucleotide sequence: TGTGCCAGCAGCCTCGGGATACTAGCGGGAGGAGAGACCCAGTACTTC. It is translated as CASSLGILAGGETQYF.

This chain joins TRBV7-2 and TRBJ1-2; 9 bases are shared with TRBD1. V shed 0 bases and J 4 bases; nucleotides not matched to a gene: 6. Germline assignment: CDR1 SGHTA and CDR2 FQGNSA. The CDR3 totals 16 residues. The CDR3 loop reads CASSLAPTGGGYGYTF. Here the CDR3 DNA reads TGTGCCAGCAGCTTAGCTCCGACAGGGGGGGGCTATGGCTACACCTTC.

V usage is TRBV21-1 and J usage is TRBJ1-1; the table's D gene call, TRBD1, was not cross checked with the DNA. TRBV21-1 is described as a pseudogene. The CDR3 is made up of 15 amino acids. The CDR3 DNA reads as TGTGCCAGCAGCAAATTTAACAGGGGGAACACTGAAGCTTTCTTT. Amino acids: CASSKFNRGNTEAFF.

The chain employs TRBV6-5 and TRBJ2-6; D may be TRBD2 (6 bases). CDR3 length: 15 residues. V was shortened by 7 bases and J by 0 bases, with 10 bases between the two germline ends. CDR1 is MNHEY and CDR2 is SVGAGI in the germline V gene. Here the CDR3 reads CASTAGSSGANVLTF. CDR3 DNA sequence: TGTGCCAGCACGGCGGGGTCCTCTGGGGCCAACGTCCTGACTTTC.

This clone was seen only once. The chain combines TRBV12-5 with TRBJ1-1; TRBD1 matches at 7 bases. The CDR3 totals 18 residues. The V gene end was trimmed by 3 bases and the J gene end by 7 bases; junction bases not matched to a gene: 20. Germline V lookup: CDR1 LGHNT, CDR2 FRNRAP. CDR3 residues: CASGFSTGNFKVADEAFF. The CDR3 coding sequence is TGTGCTAGTGGTTTTTCGACAGGGAACTTTAAAGTTGCGGATGAAGCTTTCTTT.

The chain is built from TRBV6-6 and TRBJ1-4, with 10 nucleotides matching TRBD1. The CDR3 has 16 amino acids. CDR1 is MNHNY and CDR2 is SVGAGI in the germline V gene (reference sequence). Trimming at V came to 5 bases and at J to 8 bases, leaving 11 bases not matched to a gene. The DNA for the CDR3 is TGTGCCAGCAGTGCCCCCCGGGGACAGGGGTCCGAAAAACTGTTTTTT. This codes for CASSAPRGQGSEKLFF.

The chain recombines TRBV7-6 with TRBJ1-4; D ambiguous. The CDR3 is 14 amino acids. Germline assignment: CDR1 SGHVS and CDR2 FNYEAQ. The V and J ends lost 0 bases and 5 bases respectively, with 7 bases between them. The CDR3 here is CASSLAGRNEKLFF. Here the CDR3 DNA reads TGTGCCAGCAGCTTAGCGGGCAGGAATGAAAAACTGTTTTTT.

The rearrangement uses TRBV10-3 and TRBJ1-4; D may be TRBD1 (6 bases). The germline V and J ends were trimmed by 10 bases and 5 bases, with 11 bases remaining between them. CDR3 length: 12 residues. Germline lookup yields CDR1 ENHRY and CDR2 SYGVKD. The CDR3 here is CATRGSNEKLFF. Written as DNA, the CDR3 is TGTGCCACCAGGGGCAGCAATGAAAAACTGTTTTTT.

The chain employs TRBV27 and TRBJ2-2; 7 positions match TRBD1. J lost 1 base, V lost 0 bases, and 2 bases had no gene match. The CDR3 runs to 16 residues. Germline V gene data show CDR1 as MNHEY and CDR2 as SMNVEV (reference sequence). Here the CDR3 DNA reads TGTGCCAGCAGTTTATCCCCAGGGGGGAACACCGGGGAGCTGTTTTTT. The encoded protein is CASSLSPGGNTGELFF.

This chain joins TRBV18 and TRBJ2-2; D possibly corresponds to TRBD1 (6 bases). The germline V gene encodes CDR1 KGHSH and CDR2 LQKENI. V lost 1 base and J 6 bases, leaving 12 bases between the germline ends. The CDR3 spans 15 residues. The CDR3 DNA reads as TGTGCCAGCTCACCACGACAGGAGGCGTCCGGGGAGCTGTTTTTT. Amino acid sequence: CASSPRQEASGELFF.

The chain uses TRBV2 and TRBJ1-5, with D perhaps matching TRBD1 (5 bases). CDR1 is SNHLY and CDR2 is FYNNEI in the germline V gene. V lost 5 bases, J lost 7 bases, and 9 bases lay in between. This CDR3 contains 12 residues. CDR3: CASSSGYQPQHF. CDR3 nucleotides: TGTGCCAGCAGTTCAGGGTACCAGCCCCAGCATTTT.

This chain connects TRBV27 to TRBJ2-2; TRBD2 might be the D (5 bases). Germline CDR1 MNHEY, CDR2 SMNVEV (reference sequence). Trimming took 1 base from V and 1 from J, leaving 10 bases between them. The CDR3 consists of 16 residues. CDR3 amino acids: CASSLYSGMNTGELFF. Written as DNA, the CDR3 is TGTGCCAGCAGTTTATATTCCGGGATGAACACCGGGGAGCTGTTTTTT.

CDR3 sequence (DNA): TGCAGCGTTCGGACAGGGTTTAACTATGGCTACACCTTC. Translation gives CSVRTGFNYGYTF. The V and J genes are TRBV29-1 and TRBJ1-2; 8 bases align to TRBD1. With V trimmed by 5 bases and J by 1 base, 3 bases remained unmatched. This CDR3 spans 13 amino acids. The germline V gene encodes CDR1 SQVTM and CDR2 ANQGSEA.

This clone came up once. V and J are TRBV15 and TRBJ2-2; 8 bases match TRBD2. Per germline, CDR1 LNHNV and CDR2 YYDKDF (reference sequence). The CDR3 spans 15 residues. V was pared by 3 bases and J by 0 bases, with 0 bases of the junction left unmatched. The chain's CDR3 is CATSRGLANTGELFF. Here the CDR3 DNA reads TGTGCCACCAGCAGGGGACTAGCGAACACCGGGGAGCTGTTTTTT.

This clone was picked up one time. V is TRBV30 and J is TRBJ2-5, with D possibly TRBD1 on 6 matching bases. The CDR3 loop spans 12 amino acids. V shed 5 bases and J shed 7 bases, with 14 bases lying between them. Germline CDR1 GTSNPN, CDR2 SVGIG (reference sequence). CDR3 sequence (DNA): TGTGCCTGGGGAACAGGGTCCGGGACCCAGTACTTC. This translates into CAWGTGSGTQYF.

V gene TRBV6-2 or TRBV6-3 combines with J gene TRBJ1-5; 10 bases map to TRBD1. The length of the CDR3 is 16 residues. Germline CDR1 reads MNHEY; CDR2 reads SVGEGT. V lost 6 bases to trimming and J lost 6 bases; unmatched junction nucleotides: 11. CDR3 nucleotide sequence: TGTGCCAGCAGCTTCGGGACGACAGGGGGCGGTCAGCCCCAGCATTTT. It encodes CASSFGTTGGGQPQHF.